Described below is a single T cell receptor beta chain sequence and its context. The antigen is not known. The data stem from a study of siplizumab effects on memory and regulatory T cells. Every sample had some 100,000 of its TCR templates assayed. Profiling relied on immunoSEQ multiplex PCR, and the TCRdb table lists in-frame clones only, not all of them. Counted here are 85,000 to 95,000 clones, 94% occurring once; the ten biggest clones make up roughly 0.3%. Study outcomes and limitations: On average, under 75% of mappable alloreactive CD4+ clones were Treg-derived under siplizumab, against 26.9% in controls. Memory cells seemed less diverse than naive T cells, which seemed major alloresponse contributors. Roughly 75-96% of proliferating CD4+ or CD8+ clones lacked a naive or memory phenotype that could be assigned.

CDR3 size: 16 residues. Germline CDR1 SGHVS, CDR2 FQNEAQ. Trimming stripped 1 base from V and 0 bases from J, with 9 bases between. The clonotype was recovered from a human donor in good health. The specimen was non-Treg CD4+ T cells sorted from blood. The J gene is TRBJ1-4, the V gene TRBV7-8; D is undetermined. Here the CDR3 DNA reads TGTGCCAGCAGCTTAGTCGGAGGCGCAACTAATGAAAAACTGTTTTTT. Its protein is CASSLVGGATNEKLFF.